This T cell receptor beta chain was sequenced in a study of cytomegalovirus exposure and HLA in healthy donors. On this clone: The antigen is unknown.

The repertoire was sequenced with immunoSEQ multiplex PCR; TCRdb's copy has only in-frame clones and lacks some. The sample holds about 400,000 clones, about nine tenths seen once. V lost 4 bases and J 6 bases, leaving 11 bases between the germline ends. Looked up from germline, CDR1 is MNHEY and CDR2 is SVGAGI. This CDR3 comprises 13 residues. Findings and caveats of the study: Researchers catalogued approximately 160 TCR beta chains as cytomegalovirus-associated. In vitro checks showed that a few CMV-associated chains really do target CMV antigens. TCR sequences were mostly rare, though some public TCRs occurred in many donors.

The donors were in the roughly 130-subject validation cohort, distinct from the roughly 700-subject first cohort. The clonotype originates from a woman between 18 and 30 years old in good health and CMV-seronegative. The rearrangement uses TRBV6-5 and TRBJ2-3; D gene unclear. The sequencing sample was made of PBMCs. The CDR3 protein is CASSFSGGDTQYF. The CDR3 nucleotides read TGTGCCAGCAGTTTTTCGGGTGGGGATACGCAGTATTTT.